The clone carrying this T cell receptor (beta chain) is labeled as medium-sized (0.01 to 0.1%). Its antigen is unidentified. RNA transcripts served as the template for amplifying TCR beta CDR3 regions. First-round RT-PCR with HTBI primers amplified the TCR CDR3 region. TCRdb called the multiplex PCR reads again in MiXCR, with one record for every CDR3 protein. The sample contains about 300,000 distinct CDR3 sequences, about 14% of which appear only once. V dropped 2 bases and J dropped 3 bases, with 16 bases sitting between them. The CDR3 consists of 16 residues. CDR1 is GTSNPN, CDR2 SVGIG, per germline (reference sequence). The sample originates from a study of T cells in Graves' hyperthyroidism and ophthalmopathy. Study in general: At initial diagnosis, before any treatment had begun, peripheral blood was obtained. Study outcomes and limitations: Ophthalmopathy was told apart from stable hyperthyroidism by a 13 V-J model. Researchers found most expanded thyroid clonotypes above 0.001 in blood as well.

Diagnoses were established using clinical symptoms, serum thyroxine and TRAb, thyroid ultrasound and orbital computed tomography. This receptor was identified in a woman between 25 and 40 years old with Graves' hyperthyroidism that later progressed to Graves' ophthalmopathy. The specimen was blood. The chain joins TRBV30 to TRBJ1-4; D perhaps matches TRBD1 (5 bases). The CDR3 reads CAWSSTGRGSNEKLFF. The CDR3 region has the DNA TGTGCCTGGAGTTCCACCGGGAGGGGATCTAATGAAAAACTGTTTTTT.